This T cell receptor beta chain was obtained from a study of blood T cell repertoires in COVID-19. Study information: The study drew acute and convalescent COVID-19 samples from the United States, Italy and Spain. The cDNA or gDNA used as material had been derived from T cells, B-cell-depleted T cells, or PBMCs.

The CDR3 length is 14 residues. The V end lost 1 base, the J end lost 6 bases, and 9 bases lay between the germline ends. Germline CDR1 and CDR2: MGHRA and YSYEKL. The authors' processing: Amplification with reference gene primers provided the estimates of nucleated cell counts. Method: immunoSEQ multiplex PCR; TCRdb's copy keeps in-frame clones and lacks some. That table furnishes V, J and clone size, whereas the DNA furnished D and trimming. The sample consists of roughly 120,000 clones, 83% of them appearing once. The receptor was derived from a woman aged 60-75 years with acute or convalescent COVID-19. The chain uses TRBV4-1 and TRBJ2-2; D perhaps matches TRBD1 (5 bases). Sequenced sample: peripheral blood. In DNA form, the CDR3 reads TGCGCCAGCAGCCAAGGGGGCGGCGCCGGGGAGCTGTTTTTT. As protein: CASSQGGGAGELFF.